This TCR beta chain was identified in a study of blood T cells in healthy people across ages (dated by TCRdb to 2013 to 2016). As for the study more broadly: In model experiments, roughly one uniquely barcoded TCR beta cDNA molecule per two T cells was captured by template switching. Age-related changes in TCR beta repertoire diversity were measured in the study by deep sequencing normalized with unique cDNA molecular identifiers. The study analyzed two additional independent replicas of 1 million unique cDNA reads from the same blood draw for two donors, one aged 18 to 29 and one aged 80 or older. The donors were split into four age groups: young (average around 15 years), middle-aged (roughly 39), aged (roughly 60) and long-lived (approximately 89). General conclusions and limits of the study: The CMV infection status of donors was not known, potentially confounding age-related changes in expanded clonotypes. Because profiling used bulk unsorted PBMCs, naive and antigen-experienced compartments could not be compared conclusively. Estimates of total diversity based on one million sequenced T cells were regarded as lower bounds and as underestimates. Compared with the aged group, the long-lived group had more naive CD4+ T cells, fewer expanded clones and increased TCR diversity, a pattern suggesting age selection. Observed TCR beta diversity per million T cells fell roughly linearly with age, and a significant reduction was already apparent by age roughly 40. Observed TCR beta diversity correlated strongly with the percentage of naive T cells measured by flow cytometry.

Library preparation was by 5' RACE. Instrument used: Illumina HiSeq 2500. A second 7 to 11 cycle PCR used a sample-barcoded 5' primer and a J-beta primer mix. A template-switch 5' adaptor carrying 12 random nucleotides introduced a unique molecular identifier onto each TCR beta cDNA molecule. Each sample yielded at least 2.5 million CDR3-containing paired-end reads. All of the RNA was converted into first-strand cDNA using the Mint cDNA synthesis kit, with a TRBC-specific oligonucleotide serving as the primer. Following uracil-DNA glycosylase treatment, a first 18-cycle PCR with universal primers M1SS and BC2_uni_R was performed on all cDNA. In the authors' own workflow: Each sample was normalized by randomly selecting 1 million high-quality reads, each carrying a distinct molecular identifier. Instead of being binned into consensus sequences, reads that shared molecular identifiers were thrown out. MiTCR, run with a Q25 quality threshold and the strictest error-elimination algorithm, handled CDR3 identification, clonotype clustering and error correction. A nonparametric unseen species model with Euler transformation was used to estimate a lower bound on total TCR beta diversity. TCRdb itself trimmed the public reads at Q25 with fastp, ran MiXCR and retained productive beta chains. Each CDR3 protein appears once, grouped with its most common genes and DNA. The V and J calls, along with clone size, are taken from TCRdb and not from the paper's own processing. This sample holds hundreds of thousands of distinct CDR3 sequences; about 24% were observed only once. The ten largest clones represent roughly 10% of the sample.

From V the trimming removes 0 bases and from J it removes 6 bases, while the gene matches leave 7 bases of the junction unaccounted for. Sequences LGHDT (CDR1) and YNNKEL (CDR2) are obtained from the germline V gene (reference sequence). The CDR3 goes from the cysteine to the phenylalanine over 15 residues. The sequence is cut down to CDR3 DNA, 45 bases in frame from base 1. The 39 donors, aged about 6 to 100 years, were systemically healthy Caucasian individuals from Russia. Each donor gave about 9.2 milliliters of peripheral blood, drawn into EDTA-treated Vacutainer tubes. PBMCs were isolated by Ficoll-Paque density-gradient centrifugation, with at least 7 million obtained per sample. Trizol reagent was used to extract total RNA from PBMCs, with at least 6 micrograms per sample. For every donor, flow cytometry on a PBMC aliquot measured the percentage of naive CD45RAhigh/CD27high T cells. This clonotype occurred a few times. Its antigen is not yet known. No quality values exist for individual bases; no much larger clone is one base distant.

The sample also formed part of further work on T cells of mothers and their children. The second paper further reports: Donors were nine systemically healthy Caucasian individuals: three mothers and their six children. cDNA synthesis consumed the entire amount of extracted RNA, loaded at around 1.4 ug RNA in each 15 ul reaction. In the second PCR, the M1S primer added sample barcodes and 2-4 random nucleotides. Each mother yielded over 9 million TCR beta CDR3 reads and each child roughly 2.9 million reads. Thymic selection similarly shapes TCR recombination output in related and unrelated pairs, with minor effect from inherited differences. Normalized repertoire overlap in related mother-child pairs was always slightly higher than in unrelated mother-child pairs, but the difference was never significant. No persistent microchimeric T cell clones were detected, at a sensitivity of roughly 99 clones per million clonotypes. The study used deep NGS to compare TCR beta repertoires of mothers and children, seeking features distinguishing related mother-child pairs from unrelated individuals. Mothers averaged roughly 36 +/- 4 years of age and children averaged approximately 11 +/- 4 years. Libraries were sequenced on Illumina HiSeq 2000 with 100+100 nt paired-end reads after adapter ligation with NEBNext reagents. Mother and child libraries were prepared a month apart and sequenced in separate runs to prevent cross-contamination. Each donor had between about 500,000 and 2,100,000 distinct TCR beta clonotypes identified. Naive TCR beta clonotypes were estimated from low-frequency clonotypes matched to each donor's FACS-determined naive share, without sorting.

The chain links TRBV3-1 with TRBJ1-2; the central 7 bases match TRBD1. This TCR was recovered from a boy aged 10-17 years in good health. Input material: blood. The DNA is TGTGCCAGCAGCCAAGATCCTCGACAGGGAGATGGCTACACCTTC. This translates into CASSQDPRQGDGYTF.